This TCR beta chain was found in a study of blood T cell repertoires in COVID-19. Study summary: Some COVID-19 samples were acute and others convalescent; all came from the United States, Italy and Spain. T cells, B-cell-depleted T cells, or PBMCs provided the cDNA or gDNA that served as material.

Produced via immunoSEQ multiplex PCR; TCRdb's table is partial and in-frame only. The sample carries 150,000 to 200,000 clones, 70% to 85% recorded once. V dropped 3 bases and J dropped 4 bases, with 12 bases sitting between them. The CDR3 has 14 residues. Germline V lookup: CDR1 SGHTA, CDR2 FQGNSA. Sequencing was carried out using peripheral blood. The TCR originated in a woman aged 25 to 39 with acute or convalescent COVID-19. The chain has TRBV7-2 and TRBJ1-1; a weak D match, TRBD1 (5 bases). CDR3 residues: CASSLLSGGTEAFF. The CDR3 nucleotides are TGTGCCAGCAGCTTGCTCTCGGGGGGCACTGAAGCTTTCTTT.